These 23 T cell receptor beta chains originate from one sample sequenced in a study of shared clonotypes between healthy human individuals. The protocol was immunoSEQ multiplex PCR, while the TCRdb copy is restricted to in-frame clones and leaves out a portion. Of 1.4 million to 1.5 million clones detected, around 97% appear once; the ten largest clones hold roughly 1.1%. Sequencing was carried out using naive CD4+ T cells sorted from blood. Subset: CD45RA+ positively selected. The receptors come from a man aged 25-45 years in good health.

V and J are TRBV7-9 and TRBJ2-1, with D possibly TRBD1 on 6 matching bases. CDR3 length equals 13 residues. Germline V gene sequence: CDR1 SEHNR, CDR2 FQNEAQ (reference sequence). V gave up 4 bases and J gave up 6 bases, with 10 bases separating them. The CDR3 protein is CASSSSQGNEQFF. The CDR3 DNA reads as TGTGCCAGCAGCTCTTCACAGGGCAATGAGCAGTTCTTC.

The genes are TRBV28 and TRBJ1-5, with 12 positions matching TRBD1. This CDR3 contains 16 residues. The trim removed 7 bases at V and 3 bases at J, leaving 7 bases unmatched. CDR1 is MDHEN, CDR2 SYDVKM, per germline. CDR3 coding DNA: TGTGCCAGCACCCTTGGGACAGGGGGCTTCAATCAGCCCCAGCATTTT. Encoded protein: CASTLGTGGFNQPQHF.

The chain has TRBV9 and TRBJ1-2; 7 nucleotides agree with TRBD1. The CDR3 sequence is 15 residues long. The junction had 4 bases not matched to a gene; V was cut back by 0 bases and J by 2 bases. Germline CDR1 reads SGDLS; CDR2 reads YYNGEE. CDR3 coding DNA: TGTGCCAGCAGCGTAGATCCAGGGGGAAACTATGGCTACACCTTC. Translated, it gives CASSVDPGGNYGYTF. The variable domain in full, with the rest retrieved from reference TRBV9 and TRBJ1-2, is DSGVTQTPKHLITATGQRVTLRCSPRSGDLSVYWYQQSLDQGLQFLIQYYNGEERAKGNILERFSAQQFPDLHSELNLSSLELGDSALYFCASSVDPGGNYGYTFGSGTRLTVV.

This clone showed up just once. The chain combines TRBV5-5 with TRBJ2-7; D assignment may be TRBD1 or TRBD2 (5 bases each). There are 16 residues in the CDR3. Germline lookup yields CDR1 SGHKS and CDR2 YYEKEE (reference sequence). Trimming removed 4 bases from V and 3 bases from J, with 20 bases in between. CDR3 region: CASSVTVGPILYEQYF. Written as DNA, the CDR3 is TGTGCCAGCAGCGTAACGGTGGGACCCATACTCTACGAGCAGTACTTC.

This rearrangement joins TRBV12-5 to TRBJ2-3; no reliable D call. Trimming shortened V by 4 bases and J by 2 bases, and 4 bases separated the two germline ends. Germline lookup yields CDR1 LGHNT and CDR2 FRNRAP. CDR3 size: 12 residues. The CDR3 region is CASGYLTDTQYF. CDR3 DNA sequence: TGTGCTAGTGGTTACCTCACAGATACGCAGTATTTT.

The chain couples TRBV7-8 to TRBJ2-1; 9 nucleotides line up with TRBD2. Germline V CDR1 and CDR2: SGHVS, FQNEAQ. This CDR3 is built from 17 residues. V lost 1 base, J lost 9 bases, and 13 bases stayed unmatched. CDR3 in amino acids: CASSLGGPSGTGVEQFF. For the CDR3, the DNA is TGTGCCAGCAGCTTAGGAGGGCCTAGCGGGACGGGTGTTGAGCAGTTCTTC.

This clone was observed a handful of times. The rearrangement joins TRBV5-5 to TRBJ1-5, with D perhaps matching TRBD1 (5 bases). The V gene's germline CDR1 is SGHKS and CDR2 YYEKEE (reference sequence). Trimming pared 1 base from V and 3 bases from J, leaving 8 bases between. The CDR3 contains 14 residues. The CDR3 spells CASSLTGNNQPQHF. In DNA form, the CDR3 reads TGTGCCAGCAGCTTGACAGGCAACAATCAGCCCCAGCATTTT.

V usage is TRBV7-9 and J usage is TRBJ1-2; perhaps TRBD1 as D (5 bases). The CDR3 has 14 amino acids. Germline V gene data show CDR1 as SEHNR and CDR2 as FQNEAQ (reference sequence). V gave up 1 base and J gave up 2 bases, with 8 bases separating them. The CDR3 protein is CASSLGRANYGYTF. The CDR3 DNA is TGTGCCAGCAGCTTAGGCAGGGCCAACTATGGCTACACCTTC.

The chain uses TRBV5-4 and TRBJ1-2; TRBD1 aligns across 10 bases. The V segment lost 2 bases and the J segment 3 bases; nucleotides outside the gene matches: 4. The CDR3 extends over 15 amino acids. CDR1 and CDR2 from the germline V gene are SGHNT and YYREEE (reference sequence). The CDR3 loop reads CASSFRDRGDYGYTF. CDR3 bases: TGTGCCAGCAGCTTCCGGGACAGGGGCGACTATGGCTACACCTTC.

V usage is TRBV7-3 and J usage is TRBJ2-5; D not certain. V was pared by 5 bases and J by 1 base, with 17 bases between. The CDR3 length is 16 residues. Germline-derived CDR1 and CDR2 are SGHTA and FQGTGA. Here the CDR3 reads CASSAGLGGIQETQYF. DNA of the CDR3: TGTGCCAGCAGCGCTGGCTTGGGCGGTATCCAAGAGACCCAGTACTTC.

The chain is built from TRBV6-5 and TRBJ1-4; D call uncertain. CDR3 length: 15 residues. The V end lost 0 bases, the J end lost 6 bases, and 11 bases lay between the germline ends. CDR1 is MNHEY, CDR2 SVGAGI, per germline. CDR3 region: CASSYSGSLDEKLFF. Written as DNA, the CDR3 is TGTGCCAGCAGTTACTCCGGATCCCTGGATGAAAAACTGTTTTTT.

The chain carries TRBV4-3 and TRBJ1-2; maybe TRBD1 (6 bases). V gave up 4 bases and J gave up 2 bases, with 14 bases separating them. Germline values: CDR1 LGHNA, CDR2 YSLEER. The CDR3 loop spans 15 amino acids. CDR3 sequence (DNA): TGCGCCAGCAGCCGCACCTGGGGGGGCAACTATGGCTACACCTTC. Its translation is CASSRTWGGNYGYTF.

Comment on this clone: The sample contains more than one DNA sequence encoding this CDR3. CDR3 nucleotides: TGCGCCAGCAGCCCTAGCGGGAGTAGCACAGATACGCAGTATTTT. This sequence encodes CASSPSGSSTDTQYF. J is TRBJ2-3 and V is TRBV5-1, with 10 positions matching TRBD2. The CDR3 is 15 residues long. The junction had 2 bases not matched to a gene; V was cut back by 4 bases and J by 0 bases. CDR1 and CDR2 (germline): SGHRS, YFSETQ.

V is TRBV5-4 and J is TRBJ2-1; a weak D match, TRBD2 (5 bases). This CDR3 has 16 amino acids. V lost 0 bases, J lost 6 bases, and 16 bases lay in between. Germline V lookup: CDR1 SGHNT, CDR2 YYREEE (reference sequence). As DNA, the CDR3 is TGTGCCAGCAGCTTGGCCTTAAGGGCGGGCGTCAATGAGCAGTTCTTC. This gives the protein CASSLALRAGVNEQFF.

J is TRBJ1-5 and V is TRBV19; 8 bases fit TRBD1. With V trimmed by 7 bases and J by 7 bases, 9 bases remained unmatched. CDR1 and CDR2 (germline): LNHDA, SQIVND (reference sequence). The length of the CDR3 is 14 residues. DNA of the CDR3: TGTGCCAGTACTCCGGACAGGGCGGGACAGCCCCAGCATTTT. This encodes CASTPDRAGQPQHF.

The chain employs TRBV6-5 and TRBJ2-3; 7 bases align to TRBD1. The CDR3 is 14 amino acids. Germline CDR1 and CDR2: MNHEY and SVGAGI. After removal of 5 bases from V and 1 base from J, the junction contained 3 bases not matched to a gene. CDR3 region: CASSRQGRTDTQYF. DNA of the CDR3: TGTGCCAGCAGTCGACAGGGCCGCACAGATACGCAGTATTTT.

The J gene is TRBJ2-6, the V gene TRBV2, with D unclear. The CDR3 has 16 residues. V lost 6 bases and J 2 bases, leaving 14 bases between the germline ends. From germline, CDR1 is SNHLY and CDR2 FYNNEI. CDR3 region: CASSSSWATGANVLTF. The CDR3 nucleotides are TGTGCCAGCAGCTCGTCTTGGGCTACTGGGGCCAACGTCCTGACTTTC.

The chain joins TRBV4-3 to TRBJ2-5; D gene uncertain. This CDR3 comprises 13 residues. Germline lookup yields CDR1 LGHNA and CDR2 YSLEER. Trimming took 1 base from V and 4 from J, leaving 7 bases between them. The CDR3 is CASSQGSRETQYF. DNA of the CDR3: TGCGCCAGCAGCCAAGGGAGCCGAGAGACCCAGTACTTC.

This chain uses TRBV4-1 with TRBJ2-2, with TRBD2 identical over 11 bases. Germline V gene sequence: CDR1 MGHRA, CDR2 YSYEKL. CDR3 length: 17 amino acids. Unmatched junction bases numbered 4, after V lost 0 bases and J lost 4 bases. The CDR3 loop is CASSQELLAGVTGELFF. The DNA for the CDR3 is TGCGCCAGCAGCCAAGAACTACTAGCGGGAGTCACCGGGGAGCTGTTTTTT.

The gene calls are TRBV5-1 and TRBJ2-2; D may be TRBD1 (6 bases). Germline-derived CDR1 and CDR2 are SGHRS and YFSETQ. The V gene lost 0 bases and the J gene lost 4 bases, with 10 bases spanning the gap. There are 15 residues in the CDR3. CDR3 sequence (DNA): TGCGCCAGCAGCTTGGCCACAGGGAGCACCGGGGAGCTGTTTTTT. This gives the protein CASSLATGSTGELFF.

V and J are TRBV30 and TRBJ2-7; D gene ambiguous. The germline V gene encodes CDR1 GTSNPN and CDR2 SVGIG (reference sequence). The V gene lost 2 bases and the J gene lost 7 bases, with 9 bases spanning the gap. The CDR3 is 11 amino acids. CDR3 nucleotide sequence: TGTGCCTGGAGTCCGTTACGGGAGCAGTACTTC. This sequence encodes CAWSPLREQYF.

DNA of the CDR3: TGTGCCAGCAGTGATACCACGGGACAGGGGAACACAGATACGCAGTATTTT. This codes for CASSDTTGQGNTDTQYF. This chain uses TRBV28 with TRBJ2-3; 10 bases line up with TRBD1. CDR1 is MDHEN, CDR2 SYDVKM, per germline. V trimming: 5 bases; J trimming: 2 bases; junction bases outside the gene matches: 10. The CDR3 covers 17 residues.

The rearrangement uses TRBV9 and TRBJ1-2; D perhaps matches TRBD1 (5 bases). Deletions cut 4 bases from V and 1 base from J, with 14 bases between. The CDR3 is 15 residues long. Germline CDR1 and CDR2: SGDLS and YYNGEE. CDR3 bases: TGTGCCAGCAGCTCTCGGGGTAGGGGTAACTATGGCTACACCTTC. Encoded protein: CASSSRGRGNYGYTF.